What follows are 16 T cell receptor beta chains derived from one specimen sequenced in a study of graft-versus-host responses after intestinal transplantation. Data came from immunoSEQ multiplex PCR; TCRdb stores just in-frame clones and leaves some out. The profile shows tens of thousands of clones, approximately 91% of them singletons. No antigen has been identified for these receptors. Sequencing used unstimulated CD4+ T cells sorted from spleen or lymph node cells, obtained before transplant. These receptors all come from a human donor who was the organ donor for an intestinal transplant.

This clone was counted a single time. The chain recombines TRBV19 with TRBJ1-4; tentatively, D is TRBD1 (5 bases). The V gene's germline CDR1 is LNHDA and CDR2 SQIVND (reference sequence). Trimming took 3 bases from V and 5 from J, leaving 16 bases between them. The CDR3 spans 16 residues. Written as DNA, the CDR3 is TGTGCCAGTAGTATGGGAACAGGCCCGCGGAATGAAAAACTGTTTTTT. Translation gives CASSMGTGPRNEKLFF.

The rearrangement joins TRBV28 to TRBJ2-7, with D possibly matching TRBD2 (5 bases). The V gene lost 6 bases and the J gene lost 2 bases, with 17 bases spanning the gap. CDR3 length equals 15 residues. Germline V CDR1 and CDR2: MDHEN, SYDVKM. The CDR3 DNA follows: TGTGCCAGCAGCTACCCTTTAGCGAACCCCTACGAGCAGTACTTC. It translates to CASSYPLANPYEQYF.

The chain recombines TRBV5-4 with TRBJ1-1, with D unclear. V was pared by 4 bases and J by 3 bases, with 19 bases between. The length of the CDR3 is 16 residues. Germline loops: CDR1 SGHNT, CDR2 YYREEE (reference sequence). The CDR3 protein is CASSPSRLYRDTEAFF. The CDR3 DNA follows: TGTGCCAGCAGCCCCTCAAGGCTATATCGGGACACTGAAGCTTTCTTT.

The genes are TRBV6-6 and TRBJ2-3; the D gene is possibly TRBD2 (6 bases). CDR3 length equals 12 residues. The V end was cut by 5 bases, the J end by 5 bases, with 8 bases between. The germline gives CDR1 MNHNY, CDR2 SVGAGI (reference sequence). CDR3 sequence reads: CASSTAGDTQYF. The CDR3 DNA sequence: TGTGCCAGCAGTACAGCGGGAGATACGCAGTATTTT.

V usage is TRBV29-1 and J usage is TRBJ2-2, with 7 bases identical to TRBD1. Germline-derived CDR1 and CDR2 are SQVTM and ANQGSEA. The CDR3 is made up of 13 amino acids. Losses at the gene ends were 7 bases for V and 1 base for J; bases not matched to a gene: 3. CDR3 protein: CSADRENTGELFF. In DNA, the CDR3 is TGCAGCGCCGACAGGGAGAACACCGGGGAGCTGTTTTTT.

This clone has just one count. The V and J genes are TRBV7-2 and TRBJ2-7, with 7 bases identical to TRBD1. This CDR3 region has 15 residues. Germline V gives CDR1 SGHTA, CDR2 FQGNSA. V dropped 1 base and J dropped 4; count of bases not matched to a gene: 7. Here the CDR3 DNA reads TGTGCCAGCAGCTTAGAATTGTCAGGGGGTTACGAGCAGTACTTC. This translates into CASSLELSGGYEQYF.

This sequence joins TRBV7-9 and TRBJ2-7, with 9 bases fitting TRBD1. The CDR3 runs 17 residues. Germline V lookup: CDR1 SEHNR, CDR2 FQNEAQ (reference sequence). The J segment lost 0 bases and the V segment lost 1 base, leaving 7 bases of the junction unmatched. CDR3 in DNA: TGTGCCAGCAGCTTAGTGGCGTCGGGACAGGGCTCCTACGAGCAGTACTTC. Amino acid sequence: CASSLVASGQGSYEQYF.

This clone came up a few times. V usage is TRBV11-2 and J usage is TRBJ2-7; D may be TRBD1 (6 bases). V was cut by 5 bases and J by 5 bases, with 13 bases left in between. The CDR3 sequence is 13 residues long. Germline V gene data show CDR1 as SGHAT and CDR2 as FQNNGV. This CDR3 reads CASSPPGTNEQYF. The CDR3 coding sequence is TGTGCCAGCAGCCCCCCCGGGACAAACGAGCAGTACTTC.

This clone occurred a few times. This chain joins TRBV27 and TRBJ1-1, with unresolved D. The CDR3 is 13 residues long. Germline CDR1 reads MNHEY; CDR2 reads SMNVEV (reference sequence). Trimming shortened V by 3 bases and J by 4 bases, and 9 bases separated the two germline ends. The CDR3 nucleotides are TGTGCCAGCAGTTTTGATGGAGCCACTGAAGCTTTCTTT. It encodes CASSFDGATEAFF.

V gene TRBV10-3 combines with J gene TRBJ2-1; D ambiguous. The CDR3 totals 16 residues. Germline V lookup: CDR1 ENHRY, CDR2 SYGVKD. V was clipped by 4 bases and J by 0 bases, with 13 bases between them. The CDR3 sequence is CAISGLDAVSYNEQFF. DNA of the CDR3: TGTGCCATCAGTGGATTGGACGCCGTCTCCTACAATGAGCAGTTCTTC.

The chain employs TRBV14 and TRBJ1-3; 9 nucleotides agree with TRBD1. The germline V gene has CDR1 SGHDN and CDR2 FVKESK. Losses at the gene ends were 4 bases for V and 4 bases for J; bases not matched to a gene: 2. This CDR3 is 14 amino acids long. The CDR3 region has the DNA TGTGCCAGCAGCCTGGGGACAGGGGGAAACACCATATATTTT. Protein product: CASSLGTGGNTIYF.

The chain uses TRBV4-3 and TRBJ2-7; a possible D gene is TRBD2 (5 bases). Germline CDR1 LGHNA, CDR2 YSLEER. V shed 1 base and J shed 0 bases, with 13 bases lying between them. The CDR3 is made up of 16 amino acids. CDR3 coding DNA: TGCGCCAGCAGCCAAGTTAGGACCAGCGGCTCCTACGAGCAGTACTTC. Amino acid sequence: CASSQVRTSGSYEQYF.

A single count supports this clone. The V call is TRBV7-2, the J call TRBJ1-5; tentatively, D is TRBD1 (5 bases). The CDR3 is made up of 15 amino acids. The V end lost 0 bases, the J end lost 1 base, and 7 bases lay between the germline ends. Germline CDR1 and CDR2: SGHTA and FQGNSA. The CDR3: CASSLAGGSNQPQHF. In DNA form, the CDR3 reads TGTGCCAGCAGCTTAGCGGGGGGGAGCAATCAGCCCCAGCATTTT.

This chain uses TRBV6-1 with TRBJ2-3; D is unresolved. In germline, CDR1 is MNHNS, CDR2 SASEGT. CDR3 length: 15 amino acids. V lost 6 bases and J 2 bases, leaving 15 bases between the germline ends. CDR3 region: CASSPSRVSTDTQYF. For the CDR3, the DNA is TGTGCCAGCAGCCCCTCCCGGGTCTCCACAGATACGCAGTATTTT.

The chain combines TRBV19 with TRBJ2-1; 10 bases line up with TRBD2. Germline V gives CDR1 LNHDA, CDR2 SQIVND (reference sequence). There are 16 residues in the CDR3. V lost 3 bases and J lost 7; bases outside the gene matches: 9. Here the CDR3 reads CASSIMGLAGENEQFF. The DNA for the CDR3 is TGTGCCAGTAGTATTATGGGGCTAGCGGGAGAAAATGAGCAGTTCTTC. The full variable domain, its missing parts supplied by reference TRBV19 and TRBJ2-1, is DGGITQSPKYLFRKEGQNVTLSCEQNLNHDAMYWYRQDPGQGLRLIYYSQIVNDFQKGDIAEGYSVSREKKESFPLTVTSAQKNPTAFYLCASSIMGLAGENEQFFGPGTRLTVL.

The chain employs TRBV28 and TRBJ2-3; D call uncertain. In germline, CDR1 is MDHEN, CDR2 SYDVKM. The germline V and J ends were trimmed by 4 bases and 1 base, with 6 bases remaining between them. This CDR3 comprises 13 residues. The CDR3 sequence: CASSWPGTDTQYF. Here the CDR3 DNA reads TGTGCCAGCAGTTGGCCTGGCACAGATACGCAGTATTTT.